This T cell receptor (beta chain) emerged from a study of CD8 T cells in ankylosing spondylitis. General study results and limits: Seven to nine highly homologous variants formed a TCR beta motif that appeared characteristic of ankylosing spondylitis blood. Clones linked to disease were reported to show significant enrichment in matched ankylosing spondylitis synovial fluid.

This clonotype has a count of ten or more. The target antigen is unknown. In TCRdb, the 5' RACE reads were re-called with MiXCR into one record per CDR3 protein. Counted here are 300,000 to 350,000 distinct CDR3 sequences, 11% occurring once; the ten biggest clones make up 8% to 9.5%. This CDR3 contains 16 residues. With 1 base removed from V and 0 bases from J, the gap between germline ends came to 7 bases. Germline CDR1 SGHAT, CDR2 FQDESV (reference sequence). The sequencing sample was made of blood, either unsorted or a sorted T cell fraction (not recorded which). The origin of this receptor is a female donor with ankylosing spondylitis or in good health (not recorded which). The chain has TRBV11-1 and TRBJ2-6; D unresolved. For the CDR3, the DNA is TGTGCCAGCAGCTTAGTGAGTTCCTCTGGGGCCAACGTCCTGACTTTC. It yields the protein CASSLVSSSGANVLTF.